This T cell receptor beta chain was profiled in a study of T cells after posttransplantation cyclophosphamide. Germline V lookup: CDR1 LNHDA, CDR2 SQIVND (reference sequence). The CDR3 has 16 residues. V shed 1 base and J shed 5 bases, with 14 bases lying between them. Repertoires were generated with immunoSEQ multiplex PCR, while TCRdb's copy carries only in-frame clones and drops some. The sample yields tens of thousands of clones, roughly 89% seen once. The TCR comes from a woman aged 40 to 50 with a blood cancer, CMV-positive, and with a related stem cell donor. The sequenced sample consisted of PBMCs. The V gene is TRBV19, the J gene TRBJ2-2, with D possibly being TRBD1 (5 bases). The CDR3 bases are TGTGCCAGTAGTATAGTGCTAGGGGTAAAAACCGGGGAGCTGTTTTTT. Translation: CASSIVLGVKTGELFF.